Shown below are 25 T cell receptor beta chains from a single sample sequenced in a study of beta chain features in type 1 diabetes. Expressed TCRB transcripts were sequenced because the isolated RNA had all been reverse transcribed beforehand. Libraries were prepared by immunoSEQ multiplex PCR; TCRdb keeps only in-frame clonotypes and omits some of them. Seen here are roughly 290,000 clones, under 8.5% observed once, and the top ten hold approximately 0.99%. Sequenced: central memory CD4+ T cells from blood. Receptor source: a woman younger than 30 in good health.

The CDR3 reads CASSIAGTYAGIYGYTF. Written as DNA, the CDR3 is TGTGCCAGTAGTATAGCTGGGACTTATGCAGGGATCTATGGCTACACCTTC. The rearrangement joins TRBV19 to TRBJ1-2; D possibly corresponds to TRBD1 (5 bases). Trimming removed 1 base from V and 4 bases from J, with 19 bases in between. In germline, CDR1 is LNHDA, CDR2 SQIVND (reference sequence). The CDR3 has 17 amino acids.

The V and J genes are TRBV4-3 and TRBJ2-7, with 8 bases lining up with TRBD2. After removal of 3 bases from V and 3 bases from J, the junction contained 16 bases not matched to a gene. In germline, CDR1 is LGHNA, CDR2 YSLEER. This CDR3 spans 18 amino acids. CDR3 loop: CASSHLTGGDGRLYEQYF. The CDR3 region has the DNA TGCGCCAGCAGCCACTTAACCGGGGGGGACGGACGACTCTACGAGCAGTACTTC.

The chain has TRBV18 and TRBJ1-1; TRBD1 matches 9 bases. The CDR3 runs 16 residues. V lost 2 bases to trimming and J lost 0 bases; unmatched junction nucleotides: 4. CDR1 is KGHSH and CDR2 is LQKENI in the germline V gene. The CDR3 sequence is CASSPAQGAVNTEAFF. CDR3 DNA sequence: TGTGCCAGCTCACCAGCACAGGGGGCGGTGAACACTGAAGCTTTCTTT.

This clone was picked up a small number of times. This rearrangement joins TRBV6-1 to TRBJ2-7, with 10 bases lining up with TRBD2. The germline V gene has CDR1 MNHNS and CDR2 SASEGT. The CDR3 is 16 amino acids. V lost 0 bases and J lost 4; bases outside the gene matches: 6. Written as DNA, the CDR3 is TGTGCCAGCAGTGAAGCTCCTAGCGGGAGTCGGTACGAGCAGTACTTC. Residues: CASSEAPSGSRYEQYF.

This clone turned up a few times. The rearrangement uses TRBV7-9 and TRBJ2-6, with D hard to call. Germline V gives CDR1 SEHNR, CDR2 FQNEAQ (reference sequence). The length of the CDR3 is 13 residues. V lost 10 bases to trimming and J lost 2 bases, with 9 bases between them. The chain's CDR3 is CATQLTGANVLTF. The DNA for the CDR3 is TGTGCCACCCAATTGACTGGGGCCAACGTCCTGACTTTC.

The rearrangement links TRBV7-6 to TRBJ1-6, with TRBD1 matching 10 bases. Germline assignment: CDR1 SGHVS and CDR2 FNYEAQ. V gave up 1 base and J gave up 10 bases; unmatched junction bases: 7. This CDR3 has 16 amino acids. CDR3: CASSLGSGQGRSPLHF. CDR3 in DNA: TGTGCCAGCAGCTTAGGGTCGGGACAGGGGAGGTCACCCCTCCACTTT. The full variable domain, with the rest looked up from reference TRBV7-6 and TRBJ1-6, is GAGVSQSPRYKVTKRGQDVALRCDPISGHVSLYWYRQALGQGPEFLTYFNYEAQQDKSGLPNDRFSAERPEGSISTLTIQRTEQRDSAMYRCASSLGSGQGRSPLHFGNGTRLTVT.

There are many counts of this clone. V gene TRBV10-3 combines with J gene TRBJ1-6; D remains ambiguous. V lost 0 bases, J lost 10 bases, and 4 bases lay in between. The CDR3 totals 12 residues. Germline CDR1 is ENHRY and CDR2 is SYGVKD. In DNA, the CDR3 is TGTGCCATCAGTGAGTCAAAGTCACCCCTCCACTTT. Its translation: CAISESKSPLHF.

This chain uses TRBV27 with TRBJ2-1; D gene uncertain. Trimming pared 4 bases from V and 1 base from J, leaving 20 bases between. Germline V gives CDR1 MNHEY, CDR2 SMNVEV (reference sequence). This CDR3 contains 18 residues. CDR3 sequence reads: CASSSLSTPWRSYNEQFF. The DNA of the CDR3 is TGTGCCAGCAGTTCTCTTTCGACACCCTGGAGATCCTACAATGAGCAGTTCTTC.

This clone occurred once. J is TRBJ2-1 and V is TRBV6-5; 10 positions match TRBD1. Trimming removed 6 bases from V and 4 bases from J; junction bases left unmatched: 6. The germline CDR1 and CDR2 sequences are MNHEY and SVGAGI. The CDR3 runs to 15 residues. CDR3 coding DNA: TGTGCCAGCAGCCCCGGGACAGGGGCATACAATGAGCAGTTCTTC. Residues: CASSPGTGAYNEQFF.

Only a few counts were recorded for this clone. In DNA form, the CDR3 reads TGTGCCTGGAGTGCTAGCGGGGATTACAATGAGCAGTTCTTC. This codes for CAWSASGDYNEQFF. The chain links TRBV30 to TRBJ2-1; 9 bases are shared with TRBD2. The CDR3 runs to 14 residues. V shed 1 base, J shed 4 bases, and the junction held 2 bases outside the gene matches. Looked up from germline, CDR1 is GTSNPN and CDR2 is SVGIG (reference sequence).

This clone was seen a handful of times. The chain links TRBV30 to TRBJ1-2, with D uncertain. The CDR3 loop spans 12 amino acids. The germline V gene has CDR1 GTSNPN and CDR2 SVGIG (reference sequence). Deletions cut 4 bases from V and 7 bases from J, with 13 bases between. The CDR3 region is CAWMAGRVGYTF. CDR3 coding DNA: TGTGCCTGGATGGCAGGCCGGGTTGGCTACACCTTC.

Written as DNA, the CDR3 is TGTGCCAGCAGCCAAGAACATGCGGGGGAGCAGTTCTTC. This encodes CASSQEHAGEQFF. The J gene is TRBJ2-1, the V gene TRBV4-2; possible D gene TRBD2, 6 bases. Germline CDR1 and CDR2: LGHNA and YNFKEQ. V was pared by 0 bases and J by 10 bases, with 10 bases between. CDR3 length: 13 amino acids.

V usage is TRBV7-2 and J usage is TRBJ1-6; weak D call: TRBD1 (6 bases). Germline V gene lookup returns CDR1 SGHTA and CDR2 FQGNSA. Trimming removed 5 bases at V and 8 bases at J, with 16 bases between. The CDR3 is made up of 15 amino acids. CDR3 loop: CASSANRVEDSPLHF. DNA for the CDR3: TGTGCCAGCAGCGCAAACAGGGTTGAGGATTCACCCCTCCACTTT.

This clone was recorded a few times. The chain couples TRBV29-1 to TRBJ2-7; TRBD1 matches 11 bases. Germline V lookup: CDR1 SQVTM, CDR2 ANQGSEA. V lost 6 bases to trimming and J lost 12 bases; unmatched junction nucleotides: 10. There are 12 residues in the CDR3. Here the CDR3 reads CSVGGQGAVGYV. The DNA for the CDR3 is TGCAGCGTCGGAGGACAGGGGGCGGTCGGGTACGTC.

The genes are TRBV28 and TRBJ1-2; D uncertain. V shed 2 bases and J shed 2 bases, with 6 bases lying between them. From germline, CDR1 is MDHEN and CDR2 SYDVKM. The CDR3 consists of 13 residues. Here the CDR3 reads CASSLDRNYGYTF. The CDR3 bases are TGTGCCAGCAGTTTAGACCGAAACTATGGCTACACCTTC.

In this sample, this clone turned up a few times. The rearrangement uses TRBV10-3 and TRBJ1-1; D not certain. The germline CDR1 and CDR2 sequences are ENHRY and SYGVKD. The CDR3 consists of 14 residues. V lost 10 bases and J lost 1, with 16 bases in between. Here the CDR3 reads CASVRRARNTEAFF. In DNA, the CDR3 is TGTGCCAGCGTGAGGAGGGCGCGGAACACTGAAGCTTTCTTT.

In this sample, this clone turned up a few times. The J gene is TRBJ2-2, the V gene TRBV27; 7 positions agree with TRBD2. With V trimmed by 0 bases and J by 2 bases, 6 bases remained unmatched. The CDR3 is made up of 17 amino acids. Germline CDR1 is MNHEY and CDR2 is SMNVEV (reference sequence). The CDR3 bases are TGTGCCAGCAGTTTATCTAGCCAGCGGGGAAACACCGGGGAGCTGTTTTTT. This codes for CASSLSSQRGNTGELFF.

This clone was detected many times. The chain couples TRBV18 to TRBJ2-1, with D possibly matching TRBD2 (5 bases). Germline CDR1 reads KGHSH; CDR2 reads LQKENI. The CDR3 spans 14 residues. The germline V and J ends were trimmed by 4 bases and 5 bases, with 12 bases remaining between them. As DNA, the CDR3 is TGTGCCAGCTCACTCTCGGACGGGAACAATGAGCAGTTCTTC. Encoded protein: CASSLSDGNNEQFF.

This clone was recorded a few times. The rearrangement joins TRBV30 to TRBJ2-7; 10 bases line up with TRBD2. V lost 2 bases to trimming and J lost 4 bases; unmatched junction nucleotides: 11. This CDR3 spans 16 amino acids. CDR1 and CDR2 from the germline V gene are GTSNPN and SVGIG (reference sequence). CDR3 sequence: CAWSHTIAGGTYEQYF. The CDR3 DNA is TGTGCCTGGAGTCACACAATAGCGGGAGGAACTTACGAGCAGTACTTC.

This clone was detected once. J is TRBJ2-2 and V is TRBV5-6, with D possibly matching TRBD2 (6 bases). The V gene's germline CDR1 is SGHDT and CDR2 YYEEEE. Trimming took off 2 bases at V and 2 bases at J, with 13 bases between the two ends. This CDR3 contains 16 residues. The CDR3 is CASSFRGSDNTGELFF. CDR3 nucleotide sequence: TGTGCCAGCAGCTTTCGGGGGTCGGACAACACCGGGGAGCTGTTTTTT.

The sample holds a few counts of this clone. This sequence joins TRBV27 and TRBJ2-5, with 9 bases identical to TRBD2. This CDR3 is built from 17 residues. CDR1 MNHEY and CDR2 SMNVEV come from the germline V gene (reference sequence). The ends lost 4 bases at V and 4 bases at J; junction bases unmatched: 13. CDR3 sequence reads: CASSSPPGGRALETQYF. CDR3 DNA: TGTGCCAGCAGTTCGCCCCCTGGCGGGAGGGCCTTAGAGACCCAGTACTTC.

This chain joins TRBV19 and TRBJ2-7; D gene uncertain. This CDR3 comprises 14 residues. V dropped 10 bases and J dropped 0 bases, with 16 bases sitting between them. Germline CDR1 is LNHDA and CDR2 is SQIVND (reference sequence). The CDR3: CATMSGRSSYEQYF. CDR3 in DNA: TGTGCCACTATGAGTGGGCGGAGCTCCTACGAGCAGTACTTC.

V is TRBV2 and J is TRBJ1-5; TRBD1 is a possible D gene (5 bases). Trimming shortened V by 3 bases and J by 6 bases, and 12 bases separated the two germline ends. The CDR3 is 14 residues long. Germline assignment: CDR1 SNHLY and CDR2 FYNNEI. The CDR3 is CASSDGLRGQPQHF. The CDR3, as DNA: TGTGCCAGCAGTGACGGCTTAAGGGGTCAGCCCCAGCATTTT.

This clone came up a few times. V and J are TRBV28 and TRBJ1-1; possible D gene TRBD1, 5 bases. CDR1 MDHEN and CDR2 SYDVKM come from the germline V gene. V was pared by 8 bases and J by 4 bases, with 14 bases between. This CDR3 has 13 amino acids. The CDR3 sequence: CASGGPVGTEAFF. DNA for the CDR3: TGTGCCAGCGGGGGACCGGTCGGCACTGAAGCTTTCTTT.

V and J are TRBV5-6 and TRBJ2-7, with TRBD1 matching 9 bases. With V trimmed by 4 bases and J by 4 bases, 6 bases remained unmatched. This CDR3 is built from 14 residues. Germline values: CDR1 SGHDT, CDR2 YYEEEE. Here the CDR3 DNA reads TGTGCCAGCAGCCTGGGGACAGGGTGGTACGAGCAGTACTTC. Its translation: CASSLGTGWYEQYF.